This T cell receptor (beta chain) was captured by sequencing in a study of control samples from healthy donors and cancer patients. Libraries were prepared by immunoSEQ multiplex PCR; TCRdb keeps only in-frame clonotypes and omits some of them. The sample shows about 80,000 clones, roughly 89% of them seen only once. The V gene's germline CDR1 is SGHAT and CDR2 FQNNGV. V dropped 2 bases and J dropped 10; count of bases not matched to a gene: 5. The CDR3 runs to 13 residues. This TCR came from a man aged 45-60 years in good health. The sample was blood. The gene calls are TRBV11-2 and TRBJ2-1; 7 bases are a match to TRBD2. The CDR3 DNA is TGTGCCAGCAGCTTATGGGCGGGAGAAGAGCAGTTCTTC. It codes for CASSLWAGEEQFF.